This entry concerns a single T cell receptor beta chain. The antigen is not known. Unique molecular identifiers featured in each of the TCR beta cDNA libraries. TCRdb reprocessed the PCR reads via MiXCR and lists one record per CDR3 protein. This table holds hundreds of thousands of distinct CDR3 sequences, less than 35% found once. This CDR3 has 16 amino acids. The germline V gene encodes CDR1 SEHNR and CDR2 FQNEAQ (reference sequence). The source of the sample is a study of post-analysis software for immune sequencing data. Study outcomes and limitations: The five TRBV segments detected at higher frequency in patients than in controls included TRBV5-6, TRBV5-1 and TRBV20-1.

The sequencing input was blood. The rearrangement joins TRBV7-9 to TRBJ2-5, with TRBD2 matching 12 bases. The J call could be wrong; TRBJ2-7 is a better fit for the DNA end. The TCR was taken from a girl aged 10-17 years with multiple sclerosis. CDR3: CASNPIGTSGFYEQYF. DNA for the CDR3: TGTGCCAGCAACCCCATTGGGACTAGCGGGTTTTACGAGCAGTACTTC.